This TCR beta chain was identified in a study of PD-L1 blockade in urothelial cancer. The CDR3 has 13 residues. With 6 bases removed from V and 1 base from J, the gap between germline ends came to 9 bases. Germline values: CDR1 GTSNPN, CDR2 SVGIG (reference sequence). Sequencing was performed with immunoSEQ multiplex PCR; in TCRdb, only in-frame clones are kept and a portion is missing. Here the sample spans tens of thousands of clones, roughly 80% being singletons. The specimen comprised PBMCs, sampled around atezolizumab (anti-PD-L1) treatment. This receptor was taken from a man in his 70s with urothelial cancer. The chain has TRBV30 and TRBJ1-4; D not resolved. The CDR3 region is CACSGQTNEKLFF. The DNA of the CDR3 is TGTGCCTGCAGCGGGCAAACTAATGAAAAACTGTTTTTT.